This T cell receptor (beta chain) was captured in a study of long-term antiretroviral therapy in people with HIV. Whole-study findings and limits: Subsequent to ART, diversity was augmented yet persisted below that of transplant donor controls. When set beside controls, HIV repertoires had CDR3 length ranges that were narrower.

The germline gives CDR1 SGHNT, CDR2 YYREEE (reference sequence). The CDR3 spans 15 residues. The V segment lost 4 bases and the J segment 5 bases; nucleotides outside the gene matches: 6. The authors ran the immunoSEQ assay, v3.0, at survey level. Samples were sequenced targeting roughly 40,000-50,000 T-cell genomes each. TCRdb's copy holds only in-frame clones and misses some; the assay was immunoSEQ multiplex PCR. The profile covers fewer than 20,000 clones, with roughly nine tenths appearing a single time and nearly 9.5% taken by the ten largest. As to this clone: What it binds is not known.

The study used samples holding about 0.9-10 million cryopreserved PBMC before DNA extraction. This material consisted of unsorted PBMCs, taken 4.2 years after starting antiretroviral therapy. The rearrangement uses TRBV5-4 and TRBJ2-3, with 11 bases lining up with TRBD2. The sequence derives from a man aged 50-59 years with HIV. The CDR3 DNA reads TGTGCCAGCAGCGACCTAGCGGGGGGTGGAGATACGCAGTATTTT. Its protein product is CASSDLAGGGDTQYF.